Included here is one TCR beta chain sequence, with context. Its antigen is not known. Genomic DNA acted as the template from which TCR beta VDJ combination and CDR3 sequence profiling were carried out. TCRdb passed the reads through MiXCR, listing each CDR3 protein once. Counted here are 150,000 or so distinct CDR3 sequences, about 60% occurring once; the ten biggest clones make up less than 55%. From germline, CDR1 is LNHNV and CDR2 YYDKDF (reference sequence). The CDR3 runs 17 residues. V trimming: 3 bases; J trimming: 4 bases; junction bases outside the gene matches: 12. The data derive from a study of CD8+CD57+ T cells in acquired aplastic anemia. Study as a whole: The study obtained an average of around 3.4 ug of DNA from sorted CD4+ and CD8+ cells. Points from the study as a whole: CD8+ Simpson's diversity did not differ significantly between patients and controls.

V gene TRBV15 combines with J gene TRBJ2-5, with 9 bases that match TRBD2. Sequencing input: sorted CD4+, CD8+, or CD8+CD57+ T cells (not recorded which) from PBMCs. This sequence was found in a human donor in good health. CDR3 coding DNA: TGTGCCACCAGCAGCTCCAGGCCGGGACTAGCTGCAGAGACCCAGTACTTC. Encoded protein: CATSSSRPGLAAETQYF.